Listed below are T cell receptor beta chains from one sample, sequenced in a study of cytomegalovirus exposure and HLA in healthy donors. The protocol was immunoSEQ multiplex PCR, while the TCRdb copy is restricted to in-frame clones and leaves out a portion. The sample has over 120,000 clones; around 93% are singletons. Sequenced material: PBMCs. The receptors were sampled from a man in his late teens or twenties in good health and CMV-seropositive. CDR3s include the opening cysteine and the closing phenylalanine or tryptophan. A D gene is named only where the DNA matches it firmly. Rows may omit the clone size; those that give it use once, few, many or a size class.

>-|TRBJ1-5|TRBV6-1|-
TGTGCCAGCAGAGGCCAGGGCTACAACCAGCCCCAGCATTTT
CASRGQGYNQPQHF
>-|TRBJ1-5|TRBV19|-
TGTGCCAGTAGTAAAGGGGACACTCGGCAGCCCCAGCATTTT
CASSKGDTRQPQHF
>-|TRBJ1-6|TRBV13|-
TGTGCCAGCAGCAGAAGAACCGAAACATATTCACCCCTCCACTTT
CASSRRTETYSPLHF
>-|TRBJ2-2|TRBV7-9|-
TGTGCCAGCAGCAACCCCACTGGGCGGGGCGACACCGGGGAGCTGTTTTTT
CASSNPTGRGDTGELFF
>-|TRBJ1-2|TRBV5-1|-
TGCGCCAGCAGCTTGGTATTAGGGGCCCCTTCGGATGGCTACACCTTC
CASSLVLGAPSDGYTF
>-|TRBJ1-1|TRBV6-1|-
TGTGCCAGCAGTGCCTCACGGGGTCCCTCGGGTACGAACACTGAAGCTTTCTTT
CASSASRGPSGTNTEAFF
>-|TRBJ2-7|TRBV5-6|TRBD2
TGTGCCAGCAGCTTGAAGGGCGGGAGGGCGGTCGAGCAGTACTTC
CASSLKGGRAVEQYF
>-|TRBJ2-3|TRBV28|TRBD2
TGTGCCAGCAGCTCGTTTAGCGGGAGAAGCACAGATACGCAGTATTTT
CASSSFSGRSTDTQYF
>-|TRBJ2-7|TRBV9|TRBD2
TGTGCCAGCAGCGCGGGACTAGCGGGAGGCTCGTACGAGCAGTACTTC
CASSAGLAGGSYEQYF
>-|TRBJ2-5|TRBV29-1|-
TGCAGCGTTGGGACTCCGCAAGAGACCCAGTACTTC
CSVGTPQETQYF
>-|TRBJ1-1|TRBV5-1|-
TGCGCCAGCAGCTTGGCCGGGATGAACACTGAAGCTTTCTTT
CASSLAGMNTEAFF
>-|TRBJ1-3|TRBV6-5|-
TGTGCCAGCAGCGCTGGAAACACCATATATTTT
CASSAGNTIYF
>-|TRBJ2-7|TRBV6-1|-
TGTGCCAGCAGGGACTACCAGAGCTCCTACGAGCAGTACTTC
CASRDYQSSYEQYF
>-|TRBJ2-5|TRBV27|TRBD1
TGTGCCAGCAGTTTATTCACGGGACAGCAAGAGACCCAGTACTTC
CASSLFTGQQETQYF
>once|TRBJ2-3|TRBV5-4|-
TGTGCCAGCAGCTTGGAGTCGGGCACAGATACGCAGTATTTT
CASSLESGTDTQYF
>-|TRBJ2-3|TRBV7-9|-
TGTGCCAGCAGCTTATCTGCAGATACGCAGTATTTT
CASSLSADTQYF
>-|TRBJ1-1|TRBV6-1|-
TGTGCCACTCAGGGTCGAGCTGAAGCTTTCTTT
CATQGRAEAFF
>-|TRBJ2-1|TRBV7-8|TRBD2
TGTGCCAGCAGCTTACGGACTAGTTACAATGAGCAGTTCTTC
CASSLRTSYNEQFF
>-|TRBJ2-1|TRBV4-1|-
TGCGCCAGCAGCCATGATGACTCTCTTCTCAACAATGAGCAGTTCTTC
CASSHDDSLLNNEQFF
>-|TRBJ2-4|TRBV9|TRBD2
TGTGCCAGCTCTCGTAGCGGGAGCAGAGACATTCAGTACTTC
CASSRSGSRDIQYF
>once|TRBJ1-5|TRBV7-9|TRBD1
TGTGCCAGCAGCTCACCACCCGGGACAGATTATAGCAATCAGCCCCAGCATTTT
CASSSPPGTDYSNQPQHF
>-|TRBJ2-7|TRBV30|TRBD2
TGTGCCTGGAGTTGGGCCGCCACTAGCGTCTACGAGCAGTACTTC
CAWSWAATSVYEQYF
>-|TRBJ2-5|TRBV5-1|-
TGCGCCAGCAGCGCCCCTCGGGGAGAAGAGACCCAGTACTTC
CASSAPRGEETQYF
>-|TRBJ2-3|TRBV27|-
TGTGCCAGCAGCCTTGGAGGCCCTGAGGGAGATACGCAGTATTTT
CASSLGGPEGDTQYF
>-|TRBJ2-7|TRBV7-8|-
TGTGCCAGCAGCTCCCTAGCGCTAAGCTCCTACGAGCAGTACTTC
CASSSLALSSYEQYF
>-|TRBJ2-5|TRBV5-6|-
TGTGCCAGCAGCCTCGGGGTTCAAGAAGAGACCCAGTACTTC
CASSLGVQEETQYF
>-|TRBJ2-1|TRBV27|-
TGTGCCAGCAGTTCCCGGGACTTACCATACTACAATGAGCAGTTCTTC
CASSSRDLPYYNEQFF
>-|TRBJ1-2|TRBV29-1|-
TGCAGCGTTGAGGGGGCGCGTGGCTACACCTTC
CSVEGARGYTF
>-|TRBJ2-1|TRBV7-9|-
TGTGCCAGCAGCTCGACCTGGACAGACTCCTACAATGAGCAGTTCTTC
CASSSTWTDSYNEQFF
>-|TRBJ1-2|TRBV18|TRBD1
TGTGCCAGCTCAAAGACAGGGACCTATGGCTACACCTTC
CASSKTGTYGYTF
>-|TRBJ1-6|TRBV5-1|TRBD1
TGCGCCAGCAGCTTGGGGGACAGAACCGGAGGGGGTAATTCACCCCTCCACTTT
CASSLGDRTGGGNSPLHF
>-|TRBJ2-1|TRBV2|TRBD2
TGTGCCAGCACGGTCGGGAGGGAGCAGTTCTTC
CASTVGREQFF
>-|TRBJ2-7|TRBV6-1|TRBD1
TGTGCCAGCAGCGAGACAGGGGCAAGCTCCTACGAGCAGTACTTC
CASSETGASSYEQYF
>-|TRBJ2-7|TRBV27|TRBD1
TGTGCCAGCAGTTGGCGCCCCGGGACAGGGGGTTACGAGCAGTACTTC
CASSWRPGTGGYEQYF
>-|TRBJ1-2|TRBV5-1|TRBD1
TGCGCCAGCAGCTTGGCACAGGGGGGCTATGGCTACACCTTC
CASSLAQGGYGYTF
>-|TRBJ2-1|TRBV9|-
TGTGCCAGCAGCCCGAGAGGCCCCATACCCCAGGGGCCCACCTACAATGAGCAGTTCTTC
CASSPRGPIPQGPTYNEQFF
>-|TRBJ2-1|TRBV7-9|TRBD2
TGTGCCAGCAGCACTAGCGGATCCTACAATGAGCAGTTCTTC
CASSTSGSYNEQFF
>-|TRBJ2-1|TRBV18|TRBD2
TGTGCCAGCTCACCCGCCGGGGACTATCCTTCCTACAATGAGCAGTTCTTC
CASSPAGDYPSYNEQFF
>-|TRBJ2-7|TRBV30|-
TGTGCCTGGACCCAGGACAGCCGCTACGAGCAGTACTTC
CAWTQDSRYEQYF
>-|TRBJ2-7|TRBV7-2|-
TGTGCCAGCAGTCCAGAACCGGGACTCATACCCTACGAGCAGTACTTC
CASSPEPGLIPYEQYF
>-|TRBJ1-1|TRBV7-9|-
TGTGCCAGCAGCCGGAATCTCCAGGGAGGCACTGAAGCTTTCTTT
CASSRNLQGGTEAFF
>-|TRBJ1-1|TRBV28|-
TGTGCCAGCAGTTTACCCTCTTTTGGAGGGTGGACCGGGAACACTGAAGCTTTCTTT
CASSLPSFGGWTGNTEAFF
>-|TRBJ1-2|TRBV7-8|-
TGTGCCAGCAGCCCCCGGGACACTAAGCATGGCTACACCTTC
CASSPRDTKHGYTF